This T cell receptor (beta chain) was retrieved from a study of brain metastases from non-small cell lung cancer. Whole-study findings and limits: Expanded T-cell clones appeared in 64% of brain metastases over primaries. Fewer infiltrating T cells were found in brain metastases than primaries.

Points on this clone: The antigen remains undetermined.

Profiled with immunoSEQ multiplex PCR; TCRdb holds only in-frame clones, not every one. Here the sample spans around 2,300 clones, roughly four fifths being singletons. The germline gives CDR1 SGHAT, CDR2 FQDESV (reference sequence). The CDR3 runs to 15 residues. V was pared by 5 bases and J by 3 bases, with 7 bases of the junction left unmatched. The sequence came from a donor over 35 with non-small cell lung cancer. The sequenced sample was primary lung tumor tissue. The chain links TRBV11-1 to TRBJ1-2, with 9 bases matching TRBD1. The CDR3 DNA reads TGTGCCAGCAGCCAGGGGACAGGGAGCGACTATGGCTACACCTTC. Protein sequence: CASSQGTGSDYGYTF. The full variable domain, in which reference TRBV11-1 and TRBJ1-2 provide the parts outside the CDR3, is EAEVAQSPRYKITEKSQAVAFWCDPISGHATLYWYRQILGQGPELLVQFQDESVVDDSQLPKDRFSAERLKGVDSTLKIQPAELGDSAMYLCASSQGTGSDYGYTFGSGTRLTVV.